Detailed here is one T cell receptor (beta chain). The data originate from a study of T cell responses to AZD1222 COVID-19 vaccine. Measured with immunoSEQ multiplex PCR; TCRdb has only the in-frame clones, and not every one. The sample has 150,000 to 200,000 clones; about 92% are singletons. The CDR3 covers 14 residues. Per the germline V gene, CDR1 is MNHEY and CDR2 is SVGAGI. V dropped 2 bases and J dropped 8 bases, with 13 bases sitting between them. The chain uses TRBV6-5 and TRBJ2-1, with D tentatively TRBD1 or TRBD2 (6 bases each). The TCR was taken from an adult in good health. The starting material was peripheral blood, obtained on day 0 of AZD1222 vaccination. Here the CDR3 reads CASSYGRGRDEQFF. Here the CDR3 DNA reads TGTGCCAGCAGTTACGGCCGGGGGCGGGATGAGCAGTTCTTC.